This TCR beta chain is from a study of monozygotic twins with cystic fibrosis. Worth noting for this clone: The antigen remains unidentified.

This table comes from immunoSEQ multiplex PCR, and its TCRdb copy is limited to in-frame clones, with some not included. The table lists under 30,000 clones, 90% of them singletons. Study conclusions and caveats: V usage most resembled the co-twin in 13 of 16 pairs. Nucleotide-identical clonotype sharing was significantly higher within monozygotic CF twin pairs than between unrelated CF individuals.

Sequencing was carried out using blood. This clonotype was obtained from a girl aged 2-10 years with cystic fibrosis.

The CDR3: CASSPRPFDRLNSPLHF. CDR3 sequence (DNA): TGTGCCAGTAGCCCGCGTCCCTTCGACAGACTCAATTCACCCCTCCACTTT. The rearrangement joins TRBV19 to TRBJ1-6; maybe TRBD1 (5 bases). The CDR3 totals 17 residues. V dropped 6 bases and J dropped 7 bases, with 22 bases sitting between them. In germline, CDR1 is LNHDA, CDR2 SQIVND (reference sequence).